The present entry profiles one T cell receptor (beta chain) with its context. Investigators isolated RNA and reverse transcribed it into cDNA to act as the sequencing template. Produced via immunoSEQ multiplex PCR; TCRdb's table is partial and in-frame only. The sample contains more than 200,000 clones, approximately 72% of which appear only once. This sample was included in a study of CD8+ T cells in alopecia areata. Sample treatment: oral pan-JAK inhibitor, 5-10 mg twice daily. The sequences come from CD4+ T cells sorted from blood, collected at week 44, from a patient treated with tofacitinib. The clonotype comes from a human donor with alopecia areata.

The CDR3 reads CASSRRGGVGTEAFF. The CDR3 nucleotides read TGCGCCAGCAGCCGAAGAGGTGGGGTTGGAACTGAAGCTTTCTTT. The rearrangement links TRBV4-3 to TRBJ1-1; D is unclear. V lost 4 bases, J lost 5 bases, and 17 bases lay in between. The length of the CDR3 is 15 residues. Per the germline V gene, CDR1 is LGHNA and CDR2 is YSLEER.